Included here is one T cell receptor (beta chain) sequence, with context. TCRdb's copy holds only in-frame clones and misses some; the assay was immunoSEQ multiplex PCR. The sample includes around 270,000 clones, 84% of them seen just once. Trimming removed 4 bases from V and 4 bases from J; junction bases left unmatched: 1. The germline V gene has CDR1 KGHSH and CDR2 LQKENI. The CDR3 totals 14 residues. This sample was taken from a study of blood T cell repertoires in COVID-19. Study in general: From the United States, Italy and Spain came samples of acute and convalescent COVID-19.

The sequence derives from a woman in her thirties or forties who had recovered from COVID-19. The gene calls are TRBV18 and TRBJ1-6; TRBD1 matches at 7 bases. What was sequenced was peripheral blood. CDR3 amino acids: CASSRGQYNSPLHF. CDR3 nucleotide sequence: TGTGCCAGCTCACGGGGACAGTATAATTCACCCCTCCACTTT.